One T cell receptor (beta chain) is described in this entry. CDR3 length: 14 residues. CDR1 and CDR2 from the germline V gene are LNHDA and SQIVND (reference sequence). V shed 4 bases and J shed 5 bases, with 14 bases lying between them. This specimen belongs to a study of blood T cell repertoires in COVID-19. Across the whole study: Spain, Italy and the United States supplied samples that represented acute and convalescent COVID-19. PBMCs, B-cell-depleted T cells, or T cells were the source of the cDNA or gDNA that made up the material.

Produced via immunoSEQ multiplex PCR; TCRdb's table is partial and in-frame only. The table includes some 51,000 clones, 90% detected once. J is TRBJ1-1 and V is TRBV19; D gene uncertain. This receptor was obtained from a man aged 35-49 years with acute or convalescent COVID-19. Sequencing was performed on peripheral blood. CDR3 residues: CASSRRVIETEAFF. The DNA for the CDR3 is TGTGCCAGTAGTAGGCGGGTTATAGAGACTGAAGCTTTCTTT.